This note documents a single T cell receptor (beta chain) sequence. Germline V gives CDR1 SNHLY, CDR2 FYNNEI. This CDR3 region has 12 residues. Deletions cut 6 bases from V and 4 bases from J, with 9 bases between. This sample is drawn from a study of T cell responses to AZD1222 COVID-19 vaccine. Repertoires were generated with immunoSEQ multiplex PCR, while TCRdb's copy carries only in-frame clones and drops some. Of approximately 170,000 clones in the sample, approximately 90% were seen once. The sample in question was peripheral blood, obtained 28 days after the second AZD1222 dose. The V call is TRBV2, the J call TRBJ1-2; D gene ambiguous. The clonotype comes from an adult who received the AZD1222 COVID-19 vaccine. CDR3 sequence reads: CASRSLAYGYTF. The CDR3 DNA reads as TGTGCCAGCAGATCGTTGGCCTATGGCTACACCTTC.